This paragraph covers one T cell receptor beta chain sequence. The antigen this receptor binds is unknown. The record has no base qualities; no much larger clone is one base away. This sample also contains other DNA sequences that code for the same CDR3. This sample was included in a study of blood T cell repertoires in COVID-19 (dated by TCRdb to about 2020). For context, the study as a whole: Collaborator samples came from the United States, Italy and Spain and covered acute and convalescent phases of COVID-19. The samples were drawn from the first 160 participants of the ongoing ImmuneRACE study and from more than 1,000 subjects provided by 6 global collaborators. The material from the prospective study consisted of cDNA or gDNA derived from T cells, B-cell-depleted T cells, or PBMCs. A de-identified subject ID, COVID-19 status, age in years and sex were almost always included in the sample metadata. The dataset comprised deeply sampled blood TCRbeta repertoires from subjects exposed to, actively infected with, or recovered from COVID-19. Where HLA class I and class II types were available, the types were taken from metadata supplied by the sample provider, not from assay-based typing. The repertoires were released in a freely available public database meant as a resource for research on the immune response to SARS-CoV-2. What the study reported, not specific to this receptor: How much clinical and demographic metadata was included differed by source and by participant, and the metadata was provided uncurated.

The collaborating institutions used their own protocols to collect whole blood in K2EDTA tubes. For TCRbeta analysis, collaborators shipped samples as frozen whole blood, isolated PBMCs, or DNA extracted from either of those sample types. TCRbeta CDR3 regions were amplified from genomic DNA by means of the immunoSEQ Assay, a bias-controlled multiplex PCR. In the original analysis: The number of nucleated cells in each sample was estimated from the amplification of reference gene primers within the assay. To quantify the absolute abundance of each unique TCRbeta CDR3 rearrangement, sequence reads were collapsed and filtered. For each sample, productive Simpson clonality was calculated as the square root of Simpson's diversity index over productive rearrangements. TCRdb retrieved this table from immuneACCESS and kept in-frame rearrangements only. Not all clones are present; in checked studies, unresolved V genes account for under half, and no reason is known for the remainder. For V, J and clone size, that table is used; D and trimming come from the DNA. The sample includes tens of thousands of clones, with 91% observed a single time. The ten top clones hold under 2.5% of the sample.

From the cysteine up to the phenylalanine, the CDR3 has a length of 15 residues. Just CDR3 DNA is preserved here, 45 bases in frame from base 1. Trimming removed 2 bases from V and 6 bases from J; the gene matches leave 2 bases unexplained. The germline V gene supplies CDR1 SNHLY and CDR2 FYNNEI. Sequencing was carried out using peripheral blood. The TCR sequence derives from a woman aged 50 to 60 in a cohort sampled during active COVID-19. The rearranged segments are TRBV2 and TRBJ1-6; TRBD1 agrees with 9 junctional bases. The CDR3 sequence is CASSERGQGNSPLHF. The nucleotides are TGTGCCAGCAGTGAAAGGGGACAGGGTAATTCACCCCTCCACTTT. With all but the CDR3 taken from the reference TRBV2 and TRBJ1-6 genes, the full variable domain is: EPEVTQTPSHQVTQMGQEVILRCVPISNHLYFYWYRQILGQKVEFLVSFYNNEISEKSEIFDDQFSVERPDGSNFTLKIRSTKLEDSAMYFCASSERGQGNSPLHFGNGTRLTVT.